These T cell receptor beta chains were read from a single sample in a study of shared clonotypes between healthy human individuals. Only in-frame clones appear in the TCRdb table, and some are missing; sequencing was by immunoSEQ multiplex PCR. The sample has 2 million to 2.5 million clones; approximately 95% are singletons. Sequencing was performed on naive CD4+ T cells sorted from blood. These receptors were taken from a man younger than 30 in good health. Both conserved end residues are part of each CDR3. Each record gives: clone size, V gene, D gene, J gene, CDR3 DNA, CDR3 protein. The D gene is left open where the match is weak. Clone size is stated in some rows and not others, as once, few, many or a class when expanded.

clone_size: -; v_call: TRBV29-1; d_call: TRBD1; j_call: TRBJ1-4; cdr3_nt: TGCAGCGTTGTGGGACAGGGAAGTGAAAAACTGTTTTTT; cdr3_aa: CSVVGQGSEKLFF
clone_size: -; v_call: TRBV12-5; d_call: TRBD2; j_call: TRBJ2-1; cdr3_nt: TGTGCTAGTGGCTCACACCCGCTAGCGGGTTCCTCCTACAATGAGCAGTTCTTC; cdr3_aa: CASGSHPLAGSSYNEQFF
clone_size: -; v_call: TRBV5-1; d_call: -; j_call: TRBJ2-7; cdr3_nt: TGCGCCAGCAGCTCGGCGGGCGGGGAGTACGAGCAGTACTTC; cdr3_aa: CASSSAGGEYEQYF
clone_size: -; v_call: TRBV5-1; d_call: TRBD1; j_call: TRBJ2-7; cdr3_nt: TGCGCCAGCAGCGGACAGGGGGCGTCCACACTTATGTACTTC; cdr3_aa: CASSGQGASTLMYF
clone_size: -; v_call: TRBV9; d_call: -; j_call: TRBJ2-3; cdr3_nt: TGTGCCAGCAGCAGCCTCTTTCGCACAGATACGCAGTATTTT; cdr3_aa: CASSSLFRTDTQYF
clone_size: once; v_call: TRBV6-6; d_call: -; j_call: TRBJ1-5; cdr3_nt: TGTGCCAGCAGTCTCCCTAATCAGCCCCAGCATTTT; cdr3_aa: CASSLPNQPQHF
clone_size: -; v_call: TRBV7-6; d_call: TRBD1; j_call: TRBJ1-2; cdr3_nt: TGTGCCAGCAGCCCACCCGCCGGGACAGGGGGCGACGGCTACACCTTC; cdr3_aa: CASSPPAGTGGDGYTF
clone_size: few; v_call: TRBV27; d_call: TRBD1; j_call: TRBJ1-6; cdr3_nt: TGTGCCAGCAGTTCGGACAGGGGGCAATGGTCACCCCTCCACTTT; cdr3_aa: CASSSDRGQWSPLHF
clone_size: -; v_call: TRBV28; d_call: -; j_call: TRBJ1-6; cdr3_nt: TGTGCCAGCAGTGCCCCCGGGGATCACGGCTCCTATAATTCACCCCTCCACTTT; cdr3_aa: CASSAPGDHGSYNSPLHF
clone_size: -; v_call: TRBV6-1; d_call: TRBD1; j_call: TRBJ1-5; cdr3_nt: TGTGCCAGCAGTTCCGGACAGGGTAACAATCAGCCCCAGCATTTT; cdr3_aa: CASSSGQGNNQPQHF
clone_size: -; v_call: TRBV6-1; d_call: TRBD1; j_call: TRBJ1-2; cdr3_nt: TGTGCCAGCAGTGGACAGGGCTGGGGTGGCTACACCTTC; cdr3_aa: CASSGQGWGGYTF